This T cell receptor beta chain was recovered during a study of CD8 T cells in Susac syndrome (dated by TCRdb to between 2017 and 2020). In terms of the full investigation: Repertoire sequencing was used to test whether CD8+ T cell activation and differentiation in Susac syndrome was antigen driven. Overall study results and their limits: The number of individuals in the TCR sequencing and HLA analysis was recognized as being relatively small.

Worth noting for this clonotype: Its antigen has not been determined. Base qualities are not at hand, and no much larger clone is one base apart.

RNA was extracted using the RNeasy kit, and roughly 0.5 to 1 ug of the RNA was reverse transcribed with random hexamers. The immunoSEQ multiplex PCR assay, covering 54 Vbeta and 13 Jbeta segments, was used to amplify TCR beta CDR3 regions. To correct PCR amplification bias, a synthetic template baseline was used for both primer optimization and computational correction. In the paper's pipeline: Reads were annotated to V, D and J genes according to IMGT and were analyzed with immunoSEQ Analyzer, with only productive sequences retained. Clonality was computed as one minus Shannon entropy normalized by log2 of the number of productive unique sequences. For each patient and control, public and private clones were evaluated within the 100 most prevalent clones. Clones were defined as Susac-specific if absent from the healthy and MS cohorts, from 1052 published viral clones and from other ImmuneACCESS disease sequences. Clones were called with MiXCR by TCRdb after fastp trimmed the public reads at Q25, and only in-frame beta chains were retained. Here each entry gathers all rows of one CDR3 protein and keeps the most common genes and DNA. The V and J calls were determined by TCRdb, not by the authors. The sample yields just under 150,000 distinct CDR3 sequences; 94% were counted once. Of the sample, over 0.07% is held by the ten largest clones.

Trimmed from V: 6 bases; trimmed from J: 4 bases; junction bases lacking a gene match: 7. CDR1 SQVTM and CDR2 ANQGSEA were looked up in the germline V gene. Inclusive of the bounding cysteine and phenylalanine, the CDR3 is 14 residues long. Only the CDR3 portion is preserved as DNA: 42 bases, with reading frame beginning at the first base. Peripheral blood CD8+ and CD4+ T cells from healthy donors, Susac syndrome patients and multiple sclerosis patients were profiled by high-throughput TCR beta sequencing. The healthy donors served as controls matched for age and sex. Bulk CD8+ and CD4+ T cells were purified magnetically by negative isolation, whereas CD8+ TEMRA cells were enriched by FACS. Blood was collected in EDTA tubes and processed within 24 hours, with PBMCs isolated through density gradient centrifugation. PBMCs intended for TCR sequencing were cryopreserved in liquid nitrogen and were subsequently thawed in a 37 degrees C water bath. A purity of at least 90% was achieved for sorted or isolated CD4+, CD8+ and CD8+ TEMRA cells.

The rearranged segments are TRBV29-1 and TRBJ1-3; 9 bases in the junction line up with TRBD1. Sequenced: CD4+ T cells from PBMCs. This TCR was recovered from a human donor in good health. In nucleotide form, the sequence is TGCAGCGTAGCTACAGGGGGCGGCGGAAACACCATATATTTT. Translated, it reads CSVATGGGGNTIYF. With the rest looked up from the reference TRBV29-1 and TRBJ1-3 genes rather than sequenced, the full variable domain is SAVISQKPSRDICQRGTSLTIQCQVDSQVTMMFWYRQQPGQSLTLIATANQGSEATYESGFVIDKFPISRPNLTFSTLTVSNMSPEDSSIYLCSVATGGGGNTIYFGEGSWLTVV.